These T cell receptor beta chains were read from a single sample in a study of beta chain features in type 1 diabetes. Method: immunoSEQ multiplex PCR; TCRdb's copy keeps in-frame clones and lacks some. The table records under 200,000 clones, about 9.3% of them present only once. Sequencing was performed on central memory CD4+ T cells from blood. These receptors all come from a man aged 30 to 45 with type 1 diabetes. CDR3s include the opening cysteine and the closing phenylalanine or tryptophan. The order of the fields is D gene, V gene, CDR3 length, clone size, J gene, CDR3 protein, CDR3 DNA. A D gene is named only where the DNA matches it firmly. Some rows mark clone size as missing; the rest say once, few, many or name a class of expanded clone.

>.|TRBV28|14|few|TRBJ2-1
CASSSGTLYNEQFF
TGTGCCAGCTCCAGCGGGACACTTTACAATGAGCAGTTCTTC
>.|TRBV7-9|11|few|TRBJ2-7
CASSASSEQYF
TGTGCCAGCAGCGCGAGCTCCGAGCAGTACTTC
>.|TRBV6-6|14|few|TRBJ2-2
CASGGGTGIGELFF
TGTGCCAGCGGAGGCGGGACCGGTATAGGGGAGCTGTTTTTT
>.|TRBV2|14|.|TRBJ2-7
CASSAPPGGYEQYF
TGTGCCAGCAGTGCGCCGCCCGGCGGCTACGAGCAGTACTTC
>.|TRBV28|16|few|TRBJ2-5
CASSLIDSGGRETQYF
TGTGCCAGCAGTTTAATTGACAGTGGTGGACGAGAGACCCAGTACTTC
>.|TRBV28|14|few|TRBJ1-1
CASSSSGWNTEAFF
TGTGCCAGCAGTTCCTCAGGGTGGAACACTGAAGCTTTCTTT
>.|TRBV18|15|.|TRBJ2-2
CASSPLEGRTGELFF
TGTGCCAGCTCACCATTGGAGGGTCGCACCGGGGAGCTGTTTTTT
>TRBD1|TRBV6-6|14|once|TRBJ2-7
CASSYDRGVYEQYF
TGTGCCAGCAGTTACGACAGGGGCGTTTACGAGCAGTACTTC
>.|TRBV16|15|few|TRBJ1-1
CASSQSSRVGTEAFF
TGTGCCAGCAGCCAATCATCCAGGGTTGGCACTGAAGCTTTCTTT
>.|TRBV29-1|15|.|TRBJ1-1
CSVEGDTGMNTEAFF
TGCAGCGTGGAAGGGGACACTGGGATGAACACTGAAGCTTTCTTT
>.|TRBV2|14|few|TRBJ1-5
CASSPNPEAQPQHF
TGTGCCAGCAGCCCTAACCCGGAGGCTCAGCCCCAGCATTTT
>.|TRBV5-5|17|few|TRBJ2-2
CASSVTFTGPNTGELFF
TGTGCCAGCAGCGTGACCTTCACAGGGCCGAACACCGGGGAGCTGTTTTTT
>.|TRBV29-1|8|few|TRBJ2-7
CSPIEQYF
TGCAGTCCTATTGAGCAGTACTTC
>.|TRBV14|14|few|TRBJ2-1
CASSSGSRRNEQFF
TGTGCCAGTAGTAGCGGTTCGCGCCGGAATGAGCAGTTCTTC
>.|TRBV7-2|10|few|TRBJ2-5
CASGRETQYF
TGTGCTTCTGGGAGGGAGACCCAGTACTTC
>TRBD1|TRBV2|16|.|TRBJ2-7
CASSGGETGGSYEQYF
TGTGCCAGCAGTGGAGGGGAGACAGGGGGCTCCTACGAGCAGTACTTC
>TRBD1|TRBV9|14|.|TRBJ1-5
CASSATGANQPQHF
TGTGCCAGCAGCGCCACAGGGGCCAATCAGCCCCAGCATTTT
>TRBD1|TRBV18|14|few|TRBJ2-7
CASSPDRPGGEQYF
TGTGCCAGCTCACCGGACAGGCCAGGGGGCGAGCAGTACTTC
>.|TRBV5-6|11|.|TRBJ2-7
CASSFNYEQYF
TGTGCCAGCAGCTTTAACTACGAGCAGTACTTC
>TRBD1|TRBV25-1|13|.|TRBJ1-2
CASSVGTGAGYTF
TGTGCCAGCAGTGTCGGGACAGGGGCAGGCTACACCTTC
>TRBD2|TRBV28|17|.|TRBJ2-3
CASTFGGAGGSQDTQYF
TGTGCCAGCACGTTCGGGGGGGCGGGAGGATCCCAAGATACGCAGTATTTT
>.|TRBV14|19|.|TRBJ2-6
CASSQSPRQSRSGANVLTF
TGTGCCAGCAGCCAATCCCCTCGACAGTCTCGCTCTGGGGCCAACGTCCTGACTTTC
>.|TRBV21-1|10|.|TRBJ1-2
CASSGDSYTF
TGTGCCAGCAGCGGTGACTCCTACACCTTC
>TRBD2|TRBV5-4|16|few|TRBJ2-1
CASSRGLAETYNEQFF
TGTGCCAGCAGCCGAGGACTAGCGGAGACATACAATGAGCAGTTCTTC
>TRBD1|TRBV7-9|15|few|TRBJ2-3
CASSLKQGSADTQYF
TGTGCCAGCAGCTTAAAACAGGGGAGTGCAGATACGCAGTATTTT
>.|TRBV11-2|13|few|TRBJ2-7
CASSPDQVYEQYF
TGTGCCAGCAGCCCCGACCAGGTCTACGAGCAGTACTTC
>TRBD2|TRBV6-1|14|.|TRBJ2-7
CASRGGRMSYEQYF
TGTGCCAGCCGGGGGGGAAGGATGTCCTACGAGCAGTACTTC
>TRBD1|TRBV18|18|once|TRBJ1-2
CASSPLRQGQGKNYGYTF
TGTGCCAGCTCACCTCTCCGACAGGGCCAAGGCAAAAACTATGGCTACACCTTC
>.|TRBV30|13|many|TRBJ1-2
CAWSGGDAYGYTF
TGTGCCTGGAGTGGAGGCGATGCCTATGGCTACACCTTC
>.|TRBV15|13|.|TRBJ1-2
CATSPQGGYGYTF
TGTGCCACCAGCCCCCAAGGGGGCTATGGCTACACCTTC
>.|TRBV19|13|few|TRBJ2-1
CASRIRESNEQFF
TGTGCCAGCCGGATCCGGGAGTCCAATGAGCAGTTCTTC
>.|TRBV6-5|12|.|TRBJ1-2
CASSGTRYGYTF
TGTGCCAGCAGTGGGACTAGGTATGGCTACACCTTC
>.|TRBV7-9|14|few|TRBJ2-3
CASSLAQGTDTQYF
TGTGCCAGCAGCTTGGCGCAGGGCACAGATACGCAGTATTTT
>TRBD2|TRBV5-1|15|few|TRBJ2-5
CASSFGVAGGETQYF
TGCGCCAGCAGCTTCGGAGTAGCGGGAGGAGAGACCCAGTACTTC
>TRBD1|TRBV18|14|.|TRBJ1-1
CASSPKGQAAEAFF
TGTGCCAGCTCCCCAAAAGGACAGGCCGCTGAAGCTTTCTTT
>TRBD2|TRBV25-1|17|few|TRBJ2-2
CASSDWGIAGNTGELFF
TGTGCCAGCAGTGATTGGGGGATAGCGGGAAACACCGGGGAGCTGTTTTTT
>TRBD2|TRBV2|12|few|TRBJ2-1
CASKREGDEQFF
TGTGCCAGCAAGAGGGAGGGTGATGAGCAGTTCTTC